This note documents a single T cell receptor beta chain sequence. Its specificity is unknown. This record comes from a study of cytomegalovirus exposure and HLA in healthy donors. Study-wide findings and caveats: Available immune exposure information was restricted to CMV serostatus only. Being indistinguishable, some V segments were excluded, TRBV6-2 and TRBV6-3 among them. Cytomegalovirus association was assigned to about 150 TCR beta chains. Reportedly, TCR beta sequences accurately predicted HLA-A and HLA-B alleles in most subjects.

PCR involved 60 Vbeta and 13 Jbeta primers. Profiled with immunoSEQ multiplex PCR; TCRdb holds only in-frame clones, not every one. Found here are about 200,000 clones, roughly 80% of them singletons; the top ten hold roughly a sixth. Germline assignment: CDR1 SGHDT and CDR2 YYEEEE. The CDR3 has 13 residues. The V gene lost 0 bases and the J gene lost 5 bases, with 8 bases spanning the gap. The sequenced material came from PBMCs. This chain links TRBV5-6 with TRBJ1-1; D perhaps matches TRBD1 (5 bases). This TCR came from a man aged 35 to 55 in good health and CMV-seronegative. In nucleotides, the CDR3 is TGTGCCAGCAGCTTGGGTGGGGGGACTGAAGCTTTCTTT. The encoded protein is CASSLGGGTEAFF.